The clone carrying this T cell receptor (beta chain) came up a few times. Antigen: not known. V shed 7 bases, J shed 5 bases, and the junction held 7 bases outside the gene matches. There are 14 residues in the CDR3. From germline, CDR1 is LNHDA and CDR2 SQIVND (reference sequence). Via CD45RO/CCR7/CD25/CD127/CD95/CD27, cells of the CD4+ naive, central memory, regulatory and stem cell-like memory subsets were sorted. This sample was taken from a study of beta chain features in type 1 diabetes. Study in general: The study found patients and healthy donors alike in age, gender and cell yields.

General study points: There were fewer insertions and more deletions at the VDJ junctions of type 1 diabetes patients. For patients and controls alike, PCR might favor shorter templates to the same degree.

Investigators reverse transcribed all isolated RNA, so they sequenced expressed TCRB transcripts. Some clones are missing from TCRdb's copy, which holds only in-frame ones; the method was immunoSEQ multiplex PCR. The sample has 310,000 or so clones; around 10% are singletons. Sequencing was carried out using naive CD4+ T cells from blood. The sequence came from a woman in her thirties in good health. V gene TRBV19 combines with J gene TRBJ2-1; TRBD2 agrees at 8 bases. CDR3 coding DNA: TGTGCCAGTAAAAAGCGGGAGAATAACAATGAGCAGTTCTTC. Its protein product is CASKKRENNNEQFF.